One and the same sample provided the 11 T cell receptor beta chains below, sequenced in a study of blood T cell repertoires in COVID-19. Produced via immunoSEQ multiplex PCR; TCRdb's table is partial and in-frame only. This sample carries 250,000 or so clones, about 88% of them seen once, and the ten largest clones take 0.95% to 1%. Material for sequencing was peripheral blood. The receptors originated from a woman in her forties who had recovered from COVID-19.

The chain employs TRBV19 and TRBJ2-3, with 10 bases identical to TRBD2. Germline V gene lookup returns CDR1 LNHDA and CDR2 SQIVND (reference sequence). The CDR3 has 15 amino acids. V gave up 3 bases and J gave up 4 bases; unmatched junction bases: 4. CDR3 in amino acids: CASSITSGASDTQYF. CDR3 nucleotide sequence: TGTGCCAGTAGTATCACTAGCGGGGCCTCAGATACGCAGTATTTT.

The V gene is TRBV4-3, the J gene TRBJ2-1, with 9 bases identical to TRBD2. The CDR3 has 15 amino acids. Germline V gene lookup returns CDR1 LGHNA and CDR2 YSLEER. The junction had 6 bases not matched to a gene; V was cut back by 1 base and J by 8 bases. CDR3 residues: CASSQGLAGWDEQFF. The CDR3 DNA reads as TGCGCCAGCAGCCAAGGGCTAGCGGGATGGGATGAGCAGTTCTTC.

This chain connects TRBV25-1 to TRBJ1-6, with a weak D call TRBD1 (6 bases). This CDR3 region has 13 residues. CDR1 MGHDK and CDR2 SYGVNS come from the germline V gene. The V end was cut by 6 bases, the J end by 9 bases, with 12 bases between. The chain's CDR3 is CASRDSPASPLHF. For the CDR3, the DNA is TGTGCCAGCAGGGACAGTCCTGCTTCACCCCTCCACTTT.

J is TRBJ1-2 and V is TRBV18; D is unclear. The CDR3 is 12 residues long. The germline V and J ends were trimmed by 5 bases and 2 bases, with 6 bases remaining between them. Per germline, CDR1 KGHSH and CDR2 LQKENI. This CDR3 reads CASSFGNYGYTF. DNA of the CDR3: TGTGCCAGCTCATTCGGGAACTATGGCTACACCTTC.

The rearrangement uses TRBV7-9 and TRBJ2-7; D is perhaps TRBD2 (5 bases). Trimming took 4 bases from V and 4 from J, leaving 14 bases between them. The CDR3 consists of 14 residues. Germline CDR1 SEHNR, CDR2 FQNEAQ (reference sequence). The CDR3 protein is CASSSRTLGYEQYF. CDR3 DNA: TGTGCCAGCAGCTCACGGACTCTGGGGTACGAGCAGTACTTC.

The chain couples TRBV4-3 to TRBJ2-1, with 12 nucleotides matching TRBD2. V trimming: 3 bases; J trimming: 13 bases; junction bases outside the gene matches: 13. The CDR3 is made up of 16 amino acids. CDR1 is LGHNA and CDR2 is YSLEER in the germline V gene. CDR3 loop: CASSQVLAGGPALQFF. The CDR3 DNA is TGCGCCAGCAGCCAGGTACTAGCGGGAGGCCCCGCTCTCCAGTTCTTC.

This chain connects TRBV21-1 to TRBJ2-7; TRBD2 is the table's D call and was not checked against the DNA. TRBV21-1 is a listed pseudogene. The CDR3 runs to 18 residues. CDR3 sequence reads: CASSTRGSGRVNSVAQYV. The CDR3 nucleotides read TGTGCCAGCAGCACCCGGGGTAGCGGGAGGGTTAACTCAGTGGCGCAGTACGTC.

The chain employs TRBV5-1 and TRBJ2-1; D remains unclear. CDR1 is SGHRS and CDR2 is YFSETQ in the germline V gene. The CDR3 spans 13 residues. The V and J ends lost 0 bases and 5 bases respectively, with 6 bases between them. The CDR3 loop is CASSLVTNNEQFF. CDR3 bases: TGCGCCAGCAGCTTGGTCACTAACAATGAGCAGTTCTTC.

CDR3 nucleotide sequence: TGTGCCAGCAGCAAAGACCCCGGGACAGGGGTTACCTACGAGCAGTACGTC. It is translated as CASSKDPGTGVTYEQYV. J is TRBJ2-7 and V is TRBV21-1; the D call of TRBD1 is as the table states it, not checked on the DNA. TRBV21-1 is an annotated pseudogene. The CDR3 contains 17 residues.

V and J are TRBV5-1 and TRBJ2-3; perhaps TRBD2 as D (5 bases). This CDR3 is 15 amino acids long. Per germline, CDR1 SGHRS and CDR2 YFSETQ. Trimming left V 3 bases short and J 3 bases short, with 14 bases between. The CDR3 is CASSSRGALTDTQYF. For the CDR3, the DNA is TGCGCCAGCAGCTCCCGGGGAGCGCTGACAGATACGCAGTATTTT.

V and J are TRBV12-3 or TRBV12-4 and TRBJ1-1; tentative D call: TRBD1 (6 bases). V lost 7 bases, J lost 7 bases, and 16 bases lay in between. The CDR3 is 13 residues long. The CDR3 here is CASTGGALGEAFF. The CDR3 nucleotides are TGTGCCAGCACGGGGGGCGCATTGGGTGAAGCTTTCTTT.